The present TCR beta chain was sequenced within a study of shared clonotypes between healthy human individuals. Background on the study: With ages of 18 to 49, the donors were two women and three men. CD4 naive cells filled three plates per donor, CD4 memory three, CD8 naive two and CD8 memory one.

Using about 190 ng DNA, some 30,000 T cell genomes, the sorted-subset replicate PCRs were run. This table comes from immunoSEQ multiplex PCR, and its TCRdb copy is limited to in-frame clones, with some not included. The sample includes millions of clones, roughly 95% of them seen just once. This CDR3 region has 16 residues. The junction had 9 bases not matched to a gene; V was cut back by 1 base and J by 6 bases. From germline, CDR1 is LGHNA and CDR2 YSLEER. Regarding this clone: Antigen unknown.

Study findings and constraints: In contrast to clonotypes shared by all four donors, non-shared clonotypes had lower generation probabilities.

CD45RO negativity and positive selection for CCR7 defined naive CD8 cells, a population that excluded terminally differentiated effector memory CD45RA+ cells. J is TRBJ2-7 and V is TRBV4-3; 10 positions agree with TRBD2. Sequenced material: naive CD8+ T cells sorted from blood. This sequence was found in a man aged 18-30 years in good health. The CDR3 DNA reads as TGCGCCAGCAGCCAAGGGGAGCTAGCGGGAGAGACCGAGCAGTACTTC. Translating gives CASSQGELAGETEQYF.